The 22 T cell receptor beta chains presented below share a single source sample, sequenced in a study of shared clonotypes between healthy human individuals. The assay was immunoSEQ multiplex PCR, and TCRdb's table has in-frame clones only and misses some. Of around 1.1 million clones listed, 77% are singletons. Material for sequencing was memory CD4+ T cells from PBMCs. This sample's subset: CD45RA-negative fraction. These receptors were collected from a man between 18 and 29 years old in good health. Some clones in this sample may be carry-over from other donors' samples.

The rearrangement joins TRBV2 to TRBJ2-5, with 9 bases lining up with TRBD1. The V and J ends lost 6 bases and 7 bases, in that order; junction bases with no gene match: 9. The CDR3 is made up of 14 amino acids. Germline V gives CDR1 SNHLY, CDR2 FYNNEI. CDR3 nucleotide sequence: TGTGCCAGCAGCGTGGACAGGGGCCTGAGGACCCAGTACTTC. It is translated as CASSVDRGLRTQYF.

V is TRBV11-2 and J is TRBJ2-7, with D unresolved. V dropped 0 bases and J dropped 4 bases, with 10 bases sitting between them. CDR1 is SGHAT and CDR2 is FQNNGV in the germline V gene. This CDR3 is 14 amino acids long. The chain's CDR3 is CASSLDRLFYEQYF. CDR3 coding DNA: TGTGCCAGCAGCTTAGATCGATTATTTTACGAGCAGTACTTC.

The rearrangement uses TRBV5-6 and TRBJ2-3; 11 positions agree with TRBD2. The CDR3 is made up of 19 amino acids. Germline-derived CDR1 and CDR2 are SGHDT and YYEEEE. Trimming at V came to 4 bases and at J to 3 bases, leaving 16 bases not matched to a gene. The CDR3 spells CASSPPGTSGAWGTDTQYF. The CDR3 DNA reads TGTGCCAGCAGCCCACCCGGGACTAGCGGCGCTTGGGGGACAGATACGCAGTATTTT.

The CDR3 loop reads CASRLQGVDEQYF. The CDR3 nucleotides read TGTGCCAGCAGGCTACAGGGAGTGGACGAGCAGTACTTC. The chain couples TRBV28 to TRBJ2-7, with D possibly being TRBD1 (6 bases). V was trimmed by 6 bases and J by 5 bases, leaving 14 bases between them. CDR1 and CDR2 (germline): MDHEN, SYDVKM. The CDR3 extends over 13 amino acids.

V gene TRBV7-8 combines with J gene TRBJ2-7; a weak D match, TRBD1 (8 bases). Trimming cost V 5 bases and J 2 bases, with 19 bases left between them. Germline-derived CDR1 and CDR2 are SGHVS and FQNEAQ. The CDR3 is 16 amino acids. CDR3 protein: CASSLKRQGRAYEQYF. For the CDR3, the DNA is TGTGCCAGCAGCCTGAAAAGACAGGGGAGGGCCTACGAGCAGTACTTC.

J is TRBJ2-3 and V is TRBV25-1; D unresolved. V dropped 10 bases and J dropped 11 bases, with 13 bases sitting between them. The germline gives CDR1 MGHDK, CDR2 SYGVNS. The CDR3 runs 10 residues. The CDR3 DNA sequence: TGTGCCACCCTGGACCGGCGGCAGTATTTT. Its translation is CATLDRRQYF.

The CDR3 DNA is TGTGCCAGCAGCTTAGGTGGGCTAGCGGGAACGGAGACCCAGTACTTC. Translating gives CASSLGGLAGTETQYF. The chain couples TRBV11-2 to TRBJ2-5, with TRBD2 identical over 9 bases. The CDR3 is 16 residues long. The V segment lost 1 base and the J segment 5 bases; nucleotides outside the gene matches: 8. CDR1 SGHAT and CDR2 FQNNGV come from the germline V gene. Based on the CDR3 plus reference TRBV11-2 and TRBJ2-5, the full variable domain is EAGVAQSPRYKIIEKRQSVAFWCNPISGHATLYWYQQILGQGPKLLIQFQNNGVVDDSQLPKDRFSAERLKGVDSTLKIQPAKLEDSAVYLCASSLGGLAGTETQYFGPGTRLLVL.

The chain joins TRBV30 to TRBJ1-1; no firm D call. The germline V and J ends were trimmed by 1 base and 7 bases, with 10 bases remaining between them. The CDR3 consists of 12 residues. Germline CDR1 reads GTSNPN; CDR2 reads SVGIG (reference sequence). The CDR3 protein is CAWSGIAGEAFF. DNA for the CDR3: TGTGCCTGGAGTGGCATCGCCGGTGAAGCTTTCTTT.

The rearrangement links TRBV7-9 to TRBJ1-3; D not resolved. Germline V CDR1 and CDR2: SEHNR, FQNEAQ (reference sequence). V shed 5 bases and J shed 0 bases, with 11 bases lying between them. The CDR3 totals 15 residues. The CDR3 region is CASSPYDDSGNTIYF. The CDR3 DNA sequence: TGTGCCAGCAGCCCGTACGATGACTCTGGAAACACCATATATTTT.

The chain joins TRBV18 to TRBJ2-6; either TRBD1 or TRBD2 may fit D (5 bases each). Germline assignment: CDR1 KGHSH and CDR2 LQKENI. The CDR3 length is 16 residues. Trimming removed 0 bases at V and 2 bases at J, with 8 bases between. CDR3 in amino acids: CASSPPWGTGANVLTF. For the CDR3, the DNA is TGTGCCAGCTCACCACCGTGGGGGACTGGGGCCAACGTCCTGACTTTC.

This chain connects TRBV5-1 to TRBJ2-3; 8 bases match TRBD1. Per germline, CDR1 SGHRS and CDR2 YFSETQ. The CDR3 extends over 15 amino acids. V shed 4 bases and J 5 bases; nucleotides not matched to a gene: 9. CDR3 nucleotide sequence: TGCGCCAGCAGCGTTTCCAGGGGGCCGGTAGATACGCAGTATTTT. It yields the protein CASSVSRGPVDTQYF.

The chain uses TRBV5-6 and TRBJ1-3; D uncertain. Trimming removed 0 bases at V and 4 bases at J, with 17 bases between. CDR1 and CDR2 from the germline V gene are SGHDT and YYEEEE. The CDR3 sequence is 17 residues long. The CDR3: CASSLGGRLDFGNTIYF. The CDR3 DNA reads TGTGCCAGCAGCTTGGGTGGCAGGTTGGACTTCGGAAACACCATATATTTT. The full variable domain, its missing parts supplied by reference TRBV5-6 and TRBJ1-3, is DAGVTQSPTHLIKTRGQQVTLRCSPKSGHDTVSWYQQALGQGPQFIFQYYEEEERQRGNFPDRFSGHQFPNYSSELNVNALLLGDSALYLCASSLGGRLDFGNTIYFGEGSWLTVV.

The chain combines TRBV2 with TRBJ2-1, with 9 nucleotides matching TRBD2. Germline CDR1 and CDR2: SNHLY and FYNNEI. The V segment lost 7 bases and the J segment 7 bases; nucleotides outside the gene matches: 17. The CDR3 runs 17 residues. The CDR3 reads CASTRGGSSGIRNEQFF. CDR3 nucleotide sequence: TGTGCCAGCACCCGCGGTGGGTCTAGCGGGATTAGAAATGAGCAGTTCTTC.

The V call is TRBV18, the J call TRBJ2-7; D is unresolved. The CDR3 runs 17 residues. V lost 3 bases and J lost 0, with 18 bases in between. Germline V gene data show CDR1 as KGHSH and CDR2 as LQKENI. CDR3 sequence: CASSPSVWESFSYEQYF. The CDR3 nucleotides are TGTGCCAGCTCACCGTCGGTTTGGGAATCTTTCTCCTACGAGCAGTACTTC.

This clone was recorded a few times. The chain is built from TRBV29-1 and TRBJ2-3; 8 bases agree with TRBD2. Germline-derived CDR1 and CDR2 are SQVTM and ANQGSEA. This CDR3 has 14 amino acids. Unmatched junction bases numbered 7, after V lost 4 bases and J lost 4 bases. The CDR3 coding sequence is TGCAGCGTTGGCGGTCGGGGGGGGGCAGATACGCAGTATTTT. This codes for CSVGGRGGADTQYF.

This clone turned up a few times. Other DNA sequences in this sample translate to the same CDR3. The CDR3 protein is CASSVQGGNTEAFF. In nucleotides, the CDR3 is TGTGCCAGCAGTGTACAGGGGGGGAACACTGAAGCTTTCTTT. The V call is TRBV2, the J call TRBJ1-1; TRBD1 agrees at 8 bases. This CDR3 region has 14 residues. The germline V gene encodes CDR1 SNHLY and CDR2 FYNNEI. With V trimmed by 4 bases and J by 1 base, 2 bases remained unmatched.

This rearrangement joins TRBV7-2 to TRBJ2-7, with D possibly being TRBD2 (5 bases). The germline V gene encodes CDR1 SGHTA and CDR2 FQGNSA. Trimming removed 1 base at V and 7 bases at J, with 11 bases between. This CDR3 has 13 amino acids. The CDR3 DNA reads TGTGCCAGCAGCTTAGTTTCCTCGGGGGAGCAGTACTTC. The encoded protein is CASSLVSSGEQYF.

The rearrangement uses TRBV6-1 and TRBJ2-7; D may be TRBD1 (6 bases). CDR1 and CDR2 (germline): MNHNS, SASEGT. Trimming took 3 bases from V and 6 from J, leaving 12 bases between them. This CDR3 is 13 amino acids long. The CDR3 sequence: CASSEQGSGEQYF. The CDR3 nucleotides are TGTGCCAGCAGTGAGCAGGGGTCCGGCGAGCAGTACTTC.

The chain combines TRBV10-3 with TRBJ1-4, with 8 positions matching TRBD1. Germline loops: CDR1 ENHRY, CDR2 SYGVKD. V trimming: 10 bases; J trimming: 2 bases; junction bases outside the gene matches: 3. The CDR3 consists of 13 residues. The CDR3 reads CATWTGTNEKLFF. In DNA, the CDR3 is TGTGCCACTTGGACAGGGACTAATGAAAAACTGTTTTTT.

J is TRBJ2-3 and V is TRBV29-1; D is ambiguous. Trimming stripped 1 base from V and 11 bases from J, with 13 bases between. The CDR3 is 12 residues long. Germline V lookup: CDR1 SQVTM, CDR2 ANQGSEA. This CDR3 is CSVEATVVRQYF. The CDR3 bases are TGCAGCGTTGAAGCCACCGTGGTGAGGCAGTATTTT.

The CDR3 loop reads CASSVTGTYEQYF. For the CDR3, the DNA is TGTGCCAGTAGTGTCACAGGGACCTACGAGCAGTACTTC. V is TRBV19 and J is TRBJ2-7; D may be TRBD1 (6 bases). The germline V gene has CDR1 LNHDA and CDR2 SQIVND (reference sequence). The germline V and J ends were trimmed by 5 bases and 2 bases, with 10 bases remaining between them. CDR3 length equals 13 residues.

The chain employs TRBV18 and TRBJ2-4, with 10 nucleotides matching TRBD1. Germline V CDR1 and CDR2: KGHSH, LQKENI. The V gene end was trimmed by 5 bases and the J gene end by 1 base; junction bases not matched to a gene: 11. The CDR3 sequence is 18 residues long. CDR3: CASSETGGFVRAKNIQYF. The CDR3 DNA sequence: TGTGCCAGCTCAGAGACAGGGGGCTTCGTCCGGGCCAAAAACATTCAGTACTTC.